This is a list of T cell receptor beta chains from one sample in a study of blood T cell repertoires in COVID-19. This table comes from immunoSEQ multiplex PCR, and its TCRdb copy is limited to in-frame clones, with some not included. Of about 140,000 clones in the sample, 79% were seen once. The sample was peripheral blood. These receptors originate from a man between 60 and 75 years old with acute or convalescent COVID-19. Both conserved end residues are part of each CDR3.

v_gene	j_gene	CDR3aa
TRBV3-1/TRBV3-2	TRBJ2-1	CASSPSGRAPGEQFF
TRBV7-2	TRBJ2-2	CASSLGLAATGAGELFF
TRBV2	TRBJ2-7	CASSKTGHLYEQYF
TRBV21-1	TRBJ2-1	CASKRREGSYNEQFF
TRBV30	TRBJ1-1	CAWSVLGRQGRAFF
TRBV7-9	TRBJ1-2	CASSQILGLYGYTF
TRBV6-2/TRBV6-3	TRBJ2-1	CASSFLSSGAPYNEQFF
TRBV30	TRBJ2-7	CAWHIGTVPSEQYF
TRBV30	TRBJ1-2	CAWSEGFGYTF
TRBV4-2	TRBJ2-2	CASATGTGLSGELFF
TRBV24-1	TRBJ2-2	CATSGASPNTGELFF
TRBV7-9	TRBJ1-1	CASSEGVYTEAFF
TRBV6-6	TRBJ2-5	CASSSPQETQYF
TRBV28	TRBJ1-1	CASSLRGDRGVPEAFF
TRBV30	TRBJ2-3	CAWSVMDTQYF
TRBV9	TRBJ1-3	CASSASDGSGNTIYF
TRBV5-1	TRBJ2-7	CASSSGTTTYEQYF
TRBV4-1	TRBJ1-1	CASSQHDKNTEAFF
TRBV16	TRBJ2-4	CASSQGPTGRGIENIQYF
TRBV7-6	TRBJ2-1	CASSLAVTGPNEQFF
TRBV6-5	TRBJ2-1	CASTTTSGAYNEQFF
TRBV18	TRBJ1-1	CASSPAPMGGGVPEAFF
TRBV29-1	TRBJ1-2	CSVIGQANYGYTF
TRBV28	TRBJ1-6	CASSSDWALHF
TRBV4-1	TRBJ1-2	CASSQGRGYTF
TRBV6-5	TRBJ2-1	CASSSKRVISYNEQFF
TRBV7-3	TRBJ2-1	CASSSITRSEQFF
TRBV28	TRBJ1-1	CASSNLRGTSAEAFF
TRBV9	TRBJ2-1	CASSGGSSYNEQFF
TRBV11-3	TRBJ2-5	CASSKGTGALETQYF
TRBV4-3	TRBJ1-6	CASSQDRGSPLHF
TRBV4-3	TRBJ1-1	CASSLTGYTEAFF
TRBV7-2	TRBJ2-3	CASKGTSGRTDTQYF
TRBV6-4	TRBJ1-5	CASSDPGQDHFLNQPQHF
TRBV30	TRBJ2-2	CAWSVSGRGGGELFF
TRBV3-1/TRBV3-2	TRBJ2-7	CASSQEFSEKYEQYF
TRBV28	TRBJ1-5	CASSLYGQGADQPQHF
TRBV3-1/TRBV3-2	TRBJ2-5	CASSPIRIAPETQYF
TRBV3-1/TRBV3-2	TRBJ2-1	CASSNTGGNNEQFF
TRBV9	TRBJ2-1	CASSVSGSTGNEQFF
TRBV7-8	TRBJ1-1	CASSLSPKTEAFF
TRBV10-3	TRBJ2-7	CAISEGGGTRPYEQYF
TRBV7-2	TRBJ2-2	CASSPPLLTGELFF
TRBV27	TRBJ2-5	CASSLRQGGTQYF
TRBV2	TRBJ2-7	CAGGSGGSDEQYF
TRBV18	TRBJ1-4	CASSPTADATNEKLFF
TRBV14	TRBJ2-2	CASSQARDWQDTGELFF
TRBV9	TRBJ1-2	CASSVNPGGAYGYTF
TRBV5-1	TRBJ1-1	CASSLAYNTEAFF
TRBV11-2	TRBJ2-2	CASSFYRSELFF
TRBV2	TRBJ2-7	CASRDRDMIKQYF
TRBV6-2/TRBV6-3	TRBJ2-7	CASSLRGYEQYF
TRBV7-6	TRBJ2-2	CASSLSDSNTGELFF
TRBV28	TRBJ2-1	CASSSGTSGRAGDEQFF